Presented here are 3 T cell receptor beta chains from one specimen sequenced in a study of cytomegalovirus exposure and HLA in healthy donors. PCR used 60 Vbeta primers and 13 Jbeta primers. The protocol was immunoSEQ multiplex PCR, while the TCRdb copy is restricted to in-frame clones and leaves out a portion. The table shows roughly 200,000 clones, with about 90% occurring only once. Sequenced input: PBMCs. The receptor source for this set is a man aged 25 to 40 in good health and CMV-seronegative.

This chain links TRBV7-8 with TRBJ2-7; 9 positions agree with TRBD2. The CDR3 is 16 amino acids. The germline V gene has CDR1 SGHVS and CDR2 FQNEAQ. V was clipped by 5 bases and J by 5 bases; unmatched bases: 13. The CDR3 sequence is CASSLWGGTSRNEQYF. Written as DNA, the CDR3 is TGTGCCAGCAGCCTCTGGGGCGGGACTAGCAGAAACGAGCAGTACTTC. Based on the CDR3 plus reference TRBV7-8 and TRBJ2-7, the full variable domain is GAGVSQSPRYKVAKRGQDVALRCDPISGHVSLFWYQQALGQGPEFLTYFQNEAQLDKSGLPSDRFFAERPEGSVSTLKIQRTQQEDSAVYLCASSLWGGTSRNEQYFGPGTRLTVT.

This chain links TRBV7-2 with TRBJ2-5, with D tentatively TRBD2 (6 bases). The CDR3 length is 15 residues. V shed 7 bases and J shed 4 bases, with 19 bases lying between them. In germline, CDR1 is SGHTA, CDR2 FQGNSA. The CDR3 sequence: CASMSRRGGGETQYF. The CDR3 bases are TGTGCCAGCATGTCTAGGAGGGGCGGAGGAGAGACCCAGTACTTC.

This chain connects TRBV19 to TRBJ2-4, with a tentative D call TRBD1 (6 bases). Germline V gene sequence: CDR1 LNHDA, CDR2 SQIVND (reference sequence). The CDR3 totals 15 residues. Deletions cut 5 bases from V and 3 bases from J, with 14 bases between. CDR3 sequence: CASSEPQGIKNIQYF. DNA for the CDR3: TGTGCCAGTAGTGAGCCCCAGGGGATCAAAAACATTCAGTACTTC. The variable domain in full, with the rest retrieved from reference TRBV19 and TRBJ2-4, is DGGITQSPKYLFRKEGQNVTLSCEQNLNHDAMYWYRQDPGQGLRLIYYSQIVNDFQKGDIAEGYSVSREKKESFPLTVTSAQKNPTAFYLCASSEPQGIKNIQYFGAGTRLSVL.